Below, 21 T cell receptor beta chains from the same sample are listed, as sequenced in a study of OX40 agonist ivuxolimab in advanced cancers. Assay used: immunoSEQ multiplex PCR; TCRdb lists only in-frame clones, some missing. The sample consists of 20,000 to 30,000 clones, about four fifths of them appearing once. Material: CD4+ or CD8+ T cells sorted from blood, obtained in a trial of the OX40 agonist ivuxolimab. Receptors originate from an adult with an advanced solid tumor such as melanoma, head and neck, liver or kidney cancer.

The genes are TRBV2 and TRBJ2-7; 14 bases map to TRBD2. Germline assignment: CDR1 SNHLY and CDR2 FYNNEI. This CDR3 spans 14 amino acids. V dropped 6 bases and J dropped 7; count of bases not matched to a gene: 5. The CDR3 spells CASRTSGGAGEQYF. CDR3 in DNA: TGTGCCAGCAGGACTAGCGGGGGGGCAGGGGAGCAGTACTTC. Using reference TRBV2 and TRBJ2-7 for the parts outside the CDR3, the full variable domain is EPEVTQTPSHQVTQMGQEVILRCVPISNHLYFYWYRQILGQKVEFLVSFYNNEISEKSEIFDDQFSVERPDGSNFTLKIRSTKLEDSAMYFCASRTSGGAGEQYFGPGTRLTVT.

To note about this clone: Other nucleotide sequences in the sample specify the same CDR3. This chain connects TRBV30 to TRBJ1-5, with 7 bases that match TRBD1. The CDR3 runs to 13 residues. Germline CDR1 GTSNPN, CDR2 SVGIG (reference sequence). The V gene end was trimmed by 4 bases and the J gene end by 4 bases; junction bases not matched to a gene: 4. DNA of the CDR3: TGTGCCTGGACAGGGGGAGGTAATCAGCCCCAGCATTTT. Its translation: CAWTGGGNQPQHF.

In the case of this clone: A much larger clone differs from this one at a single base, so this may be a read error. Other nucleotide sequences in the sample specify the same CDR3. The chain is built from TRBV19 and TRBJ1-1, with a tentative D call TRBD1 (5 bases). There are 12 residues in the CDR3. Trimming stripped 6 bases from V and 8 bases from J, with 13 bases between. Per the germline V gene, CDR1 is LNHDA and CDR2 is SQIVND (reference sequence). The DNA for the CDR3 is TGTGCCAGTAGCACCAGACAGCGCGAAGCTTTCTTT. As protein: CASSTRQREAFF.

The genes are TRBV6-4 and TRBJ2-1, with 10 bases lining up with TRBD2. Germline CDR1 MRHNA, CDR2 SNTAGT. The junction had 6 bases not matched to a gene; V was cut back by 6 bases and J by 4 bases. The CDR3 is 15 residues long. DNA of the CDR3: TGTGCCAGCAGACCAGCGGGGGGGCTGTACAATGAGCAGTTCTTC. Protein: CASRPAGGLYNEQFF.

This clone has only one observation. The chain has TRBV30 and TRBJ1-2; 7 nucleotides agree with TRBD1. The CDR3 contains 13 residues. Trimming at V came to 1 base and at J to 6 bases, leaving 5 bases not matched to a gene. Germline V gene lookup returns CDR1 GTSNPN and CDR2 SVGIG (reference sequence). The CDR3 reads CAWSAGTDNGYTF. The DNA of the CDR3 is TGTGCCTGGAGTGCCGGGACAGACAATGGCTACACCTTC.

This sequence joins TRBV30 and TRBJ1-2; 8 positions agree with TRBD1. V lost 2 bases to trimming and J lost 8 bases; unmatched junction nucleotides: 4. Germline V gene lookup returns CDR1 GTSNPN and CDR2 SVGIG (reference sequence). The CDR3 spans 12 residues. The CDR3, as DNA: TGTGCCTGGAGTTCAGGGGGCTCGGGCTACACCTTC. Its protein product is CAWSSGGSGYTF. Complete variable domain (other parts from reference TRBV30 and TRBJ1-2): SQTIHQWPATLVQPVGSPLSLECTVEGTSNPNLYWYRQAAGRGLQLLFYSVGIGQISSEVPQNLSASRPQDRQFILSSKKLLLSDSGFYLCAWSSGGSGYTFGSGTRLTVV.

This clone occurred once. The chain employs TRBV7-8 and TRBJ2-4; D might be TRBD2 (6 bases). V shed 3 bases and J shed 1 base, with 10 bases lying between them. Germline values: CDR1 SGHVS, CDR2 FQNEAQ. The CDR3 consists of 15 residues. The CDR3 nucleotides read TGTGCCAGCAGCTTCGGAGGGCGCGCCAAAAACATTCAGTACTTC. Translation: CASSFGGRAKNIQYF.

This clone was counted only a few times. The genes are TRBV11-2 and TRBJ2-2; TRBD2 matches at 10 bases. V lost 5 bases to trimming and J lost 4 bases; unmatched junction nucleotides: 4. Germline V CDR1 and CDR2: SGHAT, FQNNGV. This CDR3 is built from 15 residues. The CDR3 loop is CASSPLAGGTGELFF. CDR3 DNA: TGTGCCAGCAGCCCGTTAGCGGGAGGCACCGGGGAGCTGTTTTTT.

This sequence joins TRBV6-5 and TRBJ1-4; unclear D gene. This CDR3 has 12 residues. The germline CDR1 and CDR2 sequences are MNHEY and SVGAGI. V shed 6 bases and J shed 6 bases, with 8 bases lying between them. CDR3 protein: CASRVTDEKLFF. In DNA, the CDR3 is TGTGCCAGCAGGGTCACAGATGAAAAACTGTTTTTT.

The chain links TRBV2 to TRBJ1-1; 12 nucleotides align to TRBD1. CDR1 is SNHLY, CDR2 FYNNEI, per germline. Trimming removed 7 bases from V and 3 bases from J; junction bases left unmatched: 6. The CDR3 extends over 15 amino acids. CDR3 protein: CASKGTGGADTEAFF. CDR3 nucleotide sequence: TGTGCCAGCAAGGGGACAGGGGGCGCAGACACTGAAGCTTTCTTT.

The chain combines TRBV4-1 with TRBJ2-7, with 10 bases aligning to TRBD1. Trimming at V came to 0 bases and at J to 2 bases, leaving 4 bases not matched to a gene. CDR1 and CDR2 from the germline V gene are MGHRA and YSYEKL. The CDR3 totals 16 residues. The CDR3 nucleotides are TGCGCCAGCAGCCAAGATCCCGGGACAGGGGCCTACGAGCAGTACTTC. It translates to CASSQDPGTGAYEQYF.

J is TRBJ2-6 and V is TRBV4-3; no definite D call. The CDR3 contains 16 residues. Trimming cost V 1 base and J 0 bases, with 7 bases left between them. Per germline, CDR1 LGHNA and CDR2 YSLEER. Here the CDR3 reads CASSQGVNSGANVLTF. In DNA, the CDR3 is TGCGCCAGCAGCCAAGGAGTGAACTCTGGGGCCAACGTCCTGACTTTC.

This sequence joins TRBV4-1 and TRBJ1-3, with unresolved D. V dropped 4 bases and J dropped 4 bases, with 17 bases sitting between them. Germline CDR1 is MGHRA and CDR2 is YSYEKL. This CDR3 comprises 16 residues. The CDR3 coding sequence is TGCGCCAGCAGCCCCGCTGGGGTATTGAGAGGAAACACCATATATTTT. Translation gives CASSPAGVLRGNTIYF.

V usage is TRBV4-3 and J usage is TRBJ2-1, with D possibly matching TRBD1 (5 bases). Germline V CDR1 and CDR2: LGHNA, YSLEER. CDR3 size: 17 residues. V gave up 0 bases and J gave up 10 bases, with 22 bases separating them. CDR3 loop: CASSQDVLFVKGMEQFF. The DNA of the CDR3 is TGCGCCAGCAGCCAAGATGTCCTCTTTGTGAAGGGGATGGAGCAGTTCTTC.

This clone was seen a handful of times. The CDR3 spells CASSEETGGAYNEQFF. The CDR3 DNA is TGTGCCAGCAGTGAAGAGACAGGGGGCGCTTACAATGAGCAGTTCTTC. The J gene is TRBJ2-1, the V gene TRBV6-1; TRBD1 matches at 10 bases. The J segment lost 4 bases and the V segment lost 1 base, leaving 4 bases of the junction unmatched. The CDR3 is 16 amino acids. The germline V gene encodes CDR1 MNHNS and CDR2 SASEGT.

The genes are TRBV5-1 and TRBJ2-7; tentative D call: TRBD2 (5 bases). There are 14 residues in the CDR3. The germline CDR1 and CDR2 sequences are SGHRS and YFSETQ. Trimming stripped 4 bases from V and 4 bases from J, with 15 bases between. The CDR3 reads CASSPAEVVYEQYF. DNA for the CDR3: TGCGCCAGCAGCCCCGCGGAGGTGGTATACGAGCAGTACTTC.

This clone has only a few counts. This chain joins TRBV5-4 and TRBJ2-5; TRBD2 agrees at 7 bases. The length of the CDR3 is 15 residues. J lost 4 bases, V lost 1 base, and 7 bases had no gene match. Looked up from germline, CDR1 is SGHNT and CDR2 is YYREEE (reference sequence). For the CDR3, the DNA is TGTGCCAGCAGCTTGCGCGCGGGAGTCGGAGAGACCCAGTACTTC. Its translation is CASSLRAGVGETQYF.

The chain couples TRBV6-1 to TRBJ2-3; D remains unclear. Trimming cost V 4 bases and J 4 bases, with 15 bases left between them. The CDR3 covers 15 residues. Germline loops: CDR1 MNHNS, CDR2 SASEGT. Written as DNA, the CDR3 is TGTGCCAGCAGTGCTACAGCCCAGCGTGCAGATACGCAGTATTTT. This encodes CASSATAQRADTQYF.

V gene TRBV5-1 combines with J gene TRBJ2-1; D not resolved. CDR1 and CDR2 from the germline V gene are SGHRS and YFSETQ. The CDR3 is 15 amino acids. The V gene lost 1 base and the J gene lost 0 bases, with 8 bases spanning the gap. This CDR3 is CASSLQHSSYNEQFF. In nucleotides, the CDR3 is TGCGCCAGCAGCTTGCAACATAGCTCCTACAATGAGCAGTTCTTC.

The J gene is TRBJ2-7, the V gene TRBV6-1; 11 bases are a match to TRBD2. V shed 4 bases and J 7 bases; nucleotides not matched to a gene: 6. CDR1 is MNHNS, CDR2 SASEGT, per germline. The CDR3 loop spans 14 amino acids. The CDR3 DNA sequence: TGTGCCAGCAGTGTACTAGCGGGAGTCGAGGAGCAGTACTTC. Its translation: CASSVLAGVEEQYF.

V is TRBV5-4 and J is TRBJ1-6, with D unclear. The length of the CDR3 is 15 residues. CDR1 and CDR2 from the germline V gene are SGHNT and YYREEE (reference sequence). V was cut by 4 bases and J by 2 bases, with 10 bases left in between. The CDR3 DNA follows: TGTGCCAGCAGCCAAGGTGGGACCTATAATTCACCCCTCCACTTT. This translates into CASSQGGTYNSPLHF.